A selection of T cell receptor beta chains follows, all from one sample in a study of Tregs in tolerant kidney transplant recipients. Libraries were prepared by immunoSEQ multiplex PCR; TCRdb keeps only in-frame clonotypes and omits some of them. Here the sample spans about 83,000 clones, about 98% being singletons. The sample consisted of CD4+ T cells from blood, taken before the transplant. These receptors originate from a human donor who received a combined kidney and bone marrow transplant. Each CDR3 is given with its conserved first and last residue. The D gene is left open where the match is weak.

len: 15; v_gene: TRBV2; j_gene: TRBJ2-5; d_gene: -; CDR3aa: CASSERPGQKETQYF; CDR3nt: TGTGCCAGCAGCGAGCGTCCGGGACAAAAAGAGACCCAGTACTTC
len: 16; v_gene: TRBV5-3; j_gene: TRBJ1-1; d_gene: -; CDR3aa: CARSLSPGRYLTEAFF; CDR3nt: TGTGCCAGAAGCTTGTCCCCAGGGCGTTACTTGACTGAAGCTTTCTTT
len: 15; v_gene: TRBV30; j_gene: TRBJ1-1; d_gene: -; CDR3aa: CAWSRTPTGDTEAFF; CDR3nt: TGTGCCTGGAGTCGGACACCCACGGGGGACACTGAAGCTTTCTTT
len: 12; v_gene: TRBV7-2; j_gene: TRBJ2-3; d_gene: -; CDR3aa: CASSLWLDTQYF; CDR3nt: TGTGCCAGCAGCTTATGGCTTGATACGCAGTATTTT
len: 16; v_gene: TRBV7-2; j_gene: TRBJ2-7; d_gene: TRBD1; CDR3aa: CASSPQTGINADEQYF; CDR3nt: TGTGCCAGCAGCCCCCAGACAGGGATCAACGCCGACGAGCAGTACTTC
len: 16; v_gene: TRBV19; j_gene: TRBJ2-7; d_gene: TRBD1; CDR3aa: CASRGTGGPNSYEQYF; CDR3nt: TGTGCCAGTAGAGGAACAGGGGGCCCTAATTCCTACGAGCAGTACTTC
len: 15; v_gene: TRBV28; j_gene: TRBJ2-7; d_gene: TRBD1; CDR3aa: CASSIQTTGFDEQYF; CDR3nt: TGTGCCAGCAGTATCCAAACGACAGGGTTCGACGAGCAGTACTTC
len: 12; v_gene: TRBV30; j_gene: TRBJ1-1; d_gene: -; CDR3aa: CAWSVMGPYGFF; CDR3nt: TGTGCCTGGAGTGTTATGGGGCCTTACGGTTTCTTT
len: 16; v_gene: TRBV2; j_gene: TRBJ1-5; d_gene: -; CDR3aa: CASSPRPQGSNQPQHF; CDR3nt: TGTGCCAGTTCCCCCAGGCCCCAGGGTAGCAATCAGCCCCAGCATTTT
len: 15; v_gene: TRBV9; j_gene: TRBJ1-4; d_gene: -; CDR3aa: CASSVVPGANEKLFF; CDR3nt: TGTGCCAGCAGCGTAGTTCCAGGGGCTAATGAAAAACTGTTTTTT
len: 15; v_gene: TRBV7-2; j_gene: TRBJ1-5; d_gene: -; CDR3aa: CASSNDRYSNQPQHF; CDR3nt: TGTGCCAGCAGCAACGACAGGTATAGCAATCAGCCCCAGCATTTT